Each of the 2 T cell receptor beta chains below was sequenced from the same sample in a study of cytomegalovirus exposure and HLA in healthy donors. With 60 Vbeta and 13 Jbeta primers, the PCR was carried out. Some clones are missing from TCRdb's copy, which holds only in-frame ones; the method was immunoSEQ multiplex PCR. This sample carries some 110,000 clones, 65% to 80% of them seen once, and the ten largest clones take about 13%. Sequencing was performed on PBMCs. Receptors originate from a woman aged 40 to 50 in good health and CMV-seropositive.

Only a few counts were recorded for this clone. V and J are TRBV6-1 and TRBJ2-5; perhaps TRBD1 as D (7 bases). The CDR3 loop spans 13 amino acids. Between the trimmed V and J ends, which lost 7 bases and 5 bases, there was a span of 14 bases. Per the germline V gene, CDR1 is MNHNS and CDR2 is SASEGT. The CDR3 here is CASTKTGRETQYF. The CDR3 DNA reads as TGTGCCAGCACCAAGACAGGGAGGGAGACCCAGTACTTC.

J is TRBJ2-1 and V is TRBV6-1, with D hard to call. The germline V and J ends were trimmed by 5 bases and 9 bases, with 17 bases remaining between them. This CDR3 is built from 14 residues. Germline loops: CDR1 MNHNS, CDR2 SASEGT. Written as DNA, the CDR3 is TGTGCCAGCAGTTCATCATGGCCTGGTGGTGAGCAGTTCTTC. Translating gives CASSSSWPGGEQFF.